Listed below are T cell receptor beta chains from one sample, sequenced in a study of identical twins. One entry per CDR3 protein, called by TCRdb with MiXCR from the 5' RACE reads. The sample has some 600,000 distinct CDR3 sequences, just over 7% seen once. These data also formed part of another study, on yellow fever vaccine responses in identical twins.

Sequenced input: PBMCs. The receptors were sampled from a woman aged 18-30 years in good health. Each CDR3 is given without its conserved first and last residue.

j_call cdr3_length v_call cdr3_aa
TRBJ2-7 12 TRBV7-9 ASSPRDRGHEQY
TRBJ2-3 14 TRBV24-1 ATSDYGAETTDTQY
TRBJ2-5 12 TRBV25-1 ASSEFGSQETQY
TRBJ2-3 11 TRBV28 ASSYLGPDTQY
TRBJ2-7 12 TRBV29-1 SATSSGSGYEQY
TRBJ1-4 13 TRBV4-2 ASSPPLTTNEKLF
TRBJ2-5 12 TRBV5-4 ASSSRLAGETQY
TRBJ1-1 10 TRBV12-3/TRBV12-4 ASSFGGFEAF
TRBJ2-1 14 TRBV20-1 SARVSGPSSYNEQF
TRBJ2-3 12 TRBV28 ASSFTGLADTQY
TRBJ2-3 10 TRBV11-3 ASSSGLSTQY
TRBJ1-2 11 TRBV10-2 ASRQGSRGGYT
TRBJ2-7 11 TRBV20-1 SARDDRLVEQY
TRBJ2-1 12 TRBV3-1 ASSPTTSGRDEF
TRBJ2-3 12 TRBV6-5 ASSYSEPTDTQY
TRBJ2-7 13 TRBV6-1 ASSLRTGRRYEQY
TRBJ2-1 12 TRBV6-2/TRBV6-3 ASSFTGPYNEQF
TRBJ2-2 13 TRBV5-1 ASSLPGQSTGELF
TRBJ1-1 13 TRBV7-2 ASSPIGRFNTEAF
TRBJ1-1 13 TRBV9 ASSIRTGWDTEAF
TRBJ1-5 13 TRBV12-3/TRBV12-4 ASRPRTGSNQPQH
TRBJ2-2 13 TRBV20-1 SARDGGANTGELF
TRBJ2-1 11 TRBV24-1 ATRKGAKDEQF
TRBJ2-2 10 TRBV12-3/TRBV12-4 ASSSLRGELF
TRBJ2-5 11 TRBV7-9 ASREPPQETQY
TRBJ1-4 14 TRBV3-1 ASSLGLGTGGQKLF
TRBJ1-4 12 TRBV4-1 ASSLRDRGEKLF
TRBJ1-2 9 TRBV29-1 SVTVDYGYT
TRBJ2-1 13 TRBV29-1 SAGLGTGAGNEQF
TRBJ2-7 13 TRBV6-5 ASSSLSQGAYEQY
TRBJ1-1 12 TRBV20-1 SASHGQGGTEAF
TRBJ2-1 14 TRBV5-1 ASSTLTGYSNNEQF
TRBJ2-7 13 TRBV7-9 ASSPRTASSYEQY
TRBJ2-3 14 TRBV12-3/TRBV12-4 ASKGGGGPSTDTQY
TRBJ2-3 15 TRBV14 ASSLWGEEEGTDTQY
TRBJ2-5 11 TRBV11-3 ASSYGPAETQY
TRBJ2-7 13 TRBV7-2 ASSLGASRIYEQY
TRBJ2-1 8 TRBV12-3/TRBV12-4 ASSLVGQF
TRBJ1-2 10 TRBV28 ASRGANYGYT
TRBJ2-4 12 TRBV21-1 ASHHPVGKNIQY
TRBJ2-7 17 TRBV12-3/TRBV12-4 AISDEMRGGGTRSYEQY
TRBJ2-3 12 TRBV20-1 SARDRDNTDTQY
TRBJ2-3 14 TRBV10-2 ASSVAEAGDEDTQY
TRBJ2-1 15 TRBV29-1 SVEGSSSGNRYNEQF
TRBJ2-1 15 TRBV4-2 ASSQGETSGMNNEQF
TRBJ2-2 15 TRBV7-3 ASSLLGLAGAAGELF
TRBJ2-1 13 TRBV19 ASSITGQIYNEQF
TRBJ2-5 11 TRBV5-1 ASSSTFQETQY
TRBJ2-7 13 TRBV5-1 ASSLAGTGRYEQY
TRBJ1-5 14 TRBV2 ASSPGGQGTWQPQH